Reported below is one T cell receptor beta chain. Measured with immunoSEQ multiplex PCR; TCRdb has only the in-frame clones, and not every one. The data contain about 70,000 clones, roughly 98% of them singletons. The source of the sample is a study of technical replicates of blood from a few donors. The material sequenced was T cells isolated from PBMCs. This TCR derives from a human donor in good health.

In DNA, the CDR3 is TGTGCCAGCAGTTTAGGGCGGGAGACCACCGGGGAGCTGTTTTTT. Amino acids: CASSLGRETTGELFF. The chain joins TRBV27 to TRBJ2-2; TRBD2 aligns across 7 bases. Germline CDR1 MNHEY, CDR2 SMNVEV (reference sequence). Trimming cost V 2 bases and J 4 bases; bases outside gene matches: 4. The CDR3 is 15 residues long.